This T cell receptor beta chain was sequenced during a study of low-dose radiotherapy and immunotherapy resistance in tumors. Across the whole study: The study gave Cohort 2 1 Gy per fraction every two weeks, totaling 13 Gy over 26 weeks.

Both TCRalpha and TCRbeta chains were reverse transcribed with V-gene-specific primers. The PCR that amplified TCRs ran for 20 cycles, relying on a constant-region primer and a V-primer adapter. MiXCR, applied by TCRdb to the reads, yields one record per CDR3 protein. The table records around 13,000 distinct CDR3 sequences, more than 65% of them present only once. Trimming pared 6 bases from V and 5 bases from J, leaving 5 bases between. There are 12 residues in the CDR3. Each donor was administered nivolumab, ipilimumab, aspirin, low-dose cyclophosphamide and low-dose radiotherapy. The origin of this receptor is a human donor with advanced metastatic prostate, ovarian, gallbladder or colorectal cancer (not recorded which). This table probably holds off-target reads from a library built for another chain. The genes are TRBV12-3 or TRBV12-4 and TRBJ1-6; D is undetermined. Written as DNA, the CDR3 is TGTGCCAGCAGAGCAGATAATTCACCCCTCCACTTT. It encodes CASRADNSPLHF.